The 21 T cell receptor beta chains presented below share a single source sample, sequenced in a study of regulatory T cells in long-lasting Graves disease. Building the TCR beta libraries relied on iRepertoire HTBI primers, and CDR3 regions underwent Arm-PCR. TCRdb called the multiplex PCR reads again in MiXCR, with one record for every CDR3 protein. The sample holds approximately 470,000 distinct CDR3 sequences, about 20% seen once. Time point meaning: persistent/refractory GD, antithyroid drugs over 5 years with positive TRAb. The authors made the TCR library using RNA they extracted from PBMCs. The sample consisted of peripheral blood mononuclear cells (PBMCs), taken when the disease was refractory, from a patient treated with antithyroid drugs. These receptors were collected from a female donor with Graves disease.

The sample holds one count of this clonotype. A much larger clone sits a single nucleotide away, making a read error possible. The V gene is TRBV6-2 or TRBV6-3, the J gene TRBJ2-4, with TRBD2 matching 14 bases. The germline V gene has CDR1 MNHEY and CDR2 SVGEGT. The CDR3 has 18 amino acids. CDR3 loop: CASRKTSGRAFSKNLQYF. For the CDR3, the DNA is TGTGCCAGCAGGAAGACTAGCGGGAGGGCCTTTTCCAAAAACCTTCAGTACTTC.

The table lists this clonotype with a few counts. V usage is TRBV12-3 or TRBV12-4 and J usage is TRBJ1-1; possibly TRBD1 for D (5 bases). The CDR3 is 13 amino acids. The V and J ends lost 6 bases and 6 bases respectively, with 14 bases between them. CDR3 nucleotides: TGTGCCAGCAGGGCCGGGGGAGTGCCTGAAGCTTTCTTT. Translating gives CASRAGGVPEAFF.

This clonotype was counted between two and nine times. CDR3 sequence: CASSQKTTGGFEKLFF. Written as DNA, the CDR3 is TGTGCCAGCAGCCAAAAAACGACAGGGGGCTTTGAAAAACTGTTTTTT. The chain is built from TRBV7-9 and TRBJ1-4; 10 bases map to TRBD1. This CDR3 is 16 amino acids long. Looked up from germline, CDR1 is SEHNR and CDR2 is FQNEAQ (reference sequence). J lost 7 bases, V lost 5 bases, and 10 bases had no gene match. Drawing the rest from reference TRBV7-9 and TRBJ1-4, the complete variable domain is DTGVSQNPRHKITKRGQNVTFRCDPISEHNRLYWYRQTLGQGPEFLTYFQNEAQLEKSRLLSDRFSAERPKGSFSTLEIQRTEQGDSAMYLCASSQKTTGGFEKLFFGSGTQLSVL.

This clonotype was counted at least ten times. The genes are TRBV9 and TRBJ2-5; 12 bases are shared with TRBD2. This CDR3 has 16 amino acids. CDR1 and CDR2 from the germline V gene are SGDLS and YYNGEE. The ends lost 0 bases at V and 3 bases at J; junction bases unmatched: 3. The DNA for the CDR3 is TGTGCCAGCAGCGTAGCTAGCGGGAGGGCCGAAGAGACCCAGTACTTC. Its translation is CASSVASGRAEETQYF. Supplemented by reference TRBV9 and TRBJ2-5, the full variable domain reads DSGVTQTPKHLITATGQRVTLRCSPRSGDLSVYWYQQSLDQGLQFLIQYYNGEERAKGNILERFSAQQFPDLHSELNLSSLELGDSALYFCASSVASGRAEETQYFGPGTRLLVL.

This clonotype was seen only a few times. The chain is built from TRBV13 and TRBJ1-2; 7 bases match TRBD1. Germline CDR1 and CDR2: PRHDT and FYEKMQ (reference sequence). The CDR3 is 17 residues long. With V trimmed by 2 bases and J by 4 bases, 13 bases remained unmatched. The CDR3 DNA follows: TGTGCCAGCAGCTTACGCTCCGGTCCAGGGGGATTCTATGGCTACACCTTC. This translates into CASSLRSGPGGFYGYTF.

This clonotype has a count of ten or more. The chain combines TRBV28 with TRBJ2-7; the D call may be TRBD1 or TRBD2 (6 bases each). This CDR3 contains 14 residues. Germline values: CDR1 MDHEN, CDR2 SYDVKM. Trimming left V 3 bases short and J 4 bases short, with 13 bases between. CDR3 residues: CASSFWGAGYEQYF. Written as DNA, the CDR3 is TGTGCCAGCAGTTTTTGGGGGGCGGGATACGAGCAGTACTTC. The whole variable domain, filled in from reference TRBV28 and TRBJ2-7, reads DVKVTQSSRYLVKRTGEKVFLECVQDMDHENMFWYRQDPGLGLRLIYFSYDVKMKEKGDIPEGYSVSREKKERFSLILESASTNQTSMYLCASSFWGAGYEQYFGPGTRLTVT.

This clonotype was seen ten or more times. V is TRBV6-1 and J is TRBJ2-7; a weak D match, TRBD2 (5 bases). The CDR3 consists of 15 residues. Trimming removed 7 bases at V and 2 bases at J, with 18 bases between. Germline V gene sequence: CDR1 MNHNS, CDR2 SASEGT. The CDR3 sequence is CASNHLRDPTYEQYF. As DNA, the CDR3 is TGTGCCAGCAACCACCTCCGGGATCCCACCTACGAGCAGTACTTC.

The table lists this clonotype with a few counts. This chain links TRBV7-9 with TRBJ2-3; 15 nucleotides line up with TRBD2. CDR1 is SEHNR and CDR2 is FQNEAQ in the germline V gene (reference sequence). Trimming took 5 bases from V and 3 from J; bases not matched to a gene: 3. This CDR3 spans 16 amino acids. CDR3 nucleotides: TGTGCCAGCAGCCTGGGACTAGCGGGAGGAACAGATACGCAGTATTTT. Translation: CASSLGLAGGTDTQYF.

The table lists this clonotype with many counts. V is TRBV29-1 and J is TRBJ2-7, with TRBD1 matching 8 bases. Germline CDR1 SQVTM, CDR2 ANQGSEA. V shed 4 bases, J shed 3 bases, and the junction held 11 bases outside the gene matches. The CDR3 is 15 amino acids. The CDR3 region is CSVVSWQGAIYEQYF. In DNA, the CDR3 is TGCAGCGTTGTAAGTTGGCAGGGGGCAATCTACGAGCAGTACTTC.

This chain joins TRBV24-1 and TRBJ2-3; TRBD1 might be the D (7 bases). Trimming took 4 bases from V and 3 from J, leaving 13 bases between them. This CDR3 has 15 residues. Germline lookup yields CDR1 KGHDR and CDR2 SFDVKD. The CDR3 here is CATSDRGEATDTQYF. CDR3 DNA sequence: TGTGCCACCAGTGACAGGGGGGAGGCAACAGATACGCAGTATTTT.

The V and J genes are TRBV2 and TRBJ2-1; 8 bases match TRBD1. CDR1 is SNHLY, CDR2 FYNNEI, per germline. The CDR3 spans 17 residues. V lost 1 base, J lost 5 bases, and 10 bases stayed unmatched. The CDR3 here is CASSEVGQGVLDNEQFF. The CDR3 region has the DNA TGTGCCAGCAGTGAAGTAGGACAGGGTGTTTTAGACAATGAGCAGTTCTTC. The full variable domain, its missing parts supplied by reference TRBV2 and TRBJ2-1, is EPEVTQTPSHQVTQMGQEVILRCVPISNHLYFYWYRQILGQKVEFLVSFYNNEISEKSEIFDDQFSVERPDGSNFTLKIRSTKLEDSAMYFCASSEVGQGVLDNEQFFGPGTRLTVL.

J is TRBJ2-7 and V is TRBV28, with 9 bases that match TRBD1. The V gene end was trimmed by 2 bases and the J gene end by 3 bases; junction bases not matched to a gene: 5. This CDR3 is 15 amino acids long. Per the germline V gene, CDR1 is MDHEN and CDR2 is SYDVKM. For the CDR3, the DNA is TGTGCCAGCAGTTTAGGGACAGGGACATACTACGAGCAGTACTTC. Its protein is CASSLGTGTYYEQYF.

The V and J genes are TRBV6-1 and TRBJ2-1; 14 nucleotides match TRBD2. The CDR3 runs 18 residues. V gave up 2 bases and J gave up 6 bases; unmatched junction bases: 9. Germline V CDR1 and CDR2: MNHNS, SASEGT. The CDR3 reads CASSEPPVGTSGSNEQFF. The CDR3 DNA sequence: TGTGCCAGCAGTGAACCCCCCGTCGGGACTAGCGGGAGCAATGAGCAGTTCTTC.

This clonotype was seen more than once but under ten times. As DNA, the CDR3 is TGTGCCACCCTGGGACTACTTAACACCGGGGAGCTGTTTTTT. Its translation is CATLGLLNTGELFF. V gene TRBV19 combines with J gene TRBJ2-2; 7 bases align to TRBD2. The ends lost 10 bases at V and 2 bases at J; junction bases unmatched: 7. This CDR3 spans 14 amino acids. The V gene's germline CDR1 is LNHDA and CDR2 SQIVND (reference sequence).

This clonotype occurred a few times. The CDR3: CSAFGTGVTYEQYF. Here the CDR3 DNA reads TGCAGTGCTTTCGGGACAGGGGTCACTTACGAGCAGTACTTC. This chain connects TRBV20-1 to TRBJ2-7; 10 nucleotides align to TRBD1. CDR1 and CDR2 (germline): DFQATT, SNEGSKA (reference sequence). The CDR3 consists of 14 residues. The J segment lost 4 bases and the V segment lost 5 bases, leaving 8 bases of the junction unmatched.

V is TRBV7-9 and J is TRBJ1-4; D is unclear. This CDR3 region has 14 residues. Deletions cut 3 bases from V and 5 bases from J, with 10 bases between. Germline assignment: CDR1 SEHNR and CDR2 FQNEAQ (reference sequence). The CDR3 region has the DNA TGTGCCAGCAGCTTGGATACCGTCAATGAAAAACTGTTTTTT. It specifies CASSLDTVNEKLFF.

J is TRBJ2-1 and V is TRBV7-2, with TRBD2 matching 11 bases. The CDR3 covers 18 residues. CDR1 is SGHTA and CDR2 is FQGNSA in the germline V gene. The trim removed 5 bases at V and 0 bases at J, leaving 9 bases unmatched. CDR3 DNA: TGTGCCAGCAGCGCCAGGACTAGCGGGTCGAGCTCCTACAATGAGCAGTTCTTC. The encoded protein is CASSARTSGSSSYNEQFF.

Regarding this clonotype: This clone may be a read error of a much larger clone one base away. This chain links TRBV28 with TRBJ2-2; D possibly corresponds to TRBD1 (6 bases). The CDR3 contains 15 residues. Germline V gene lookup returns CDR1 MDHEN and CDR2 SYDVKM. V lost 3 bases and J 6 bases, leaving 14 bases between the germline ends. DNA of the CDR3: TGTGCCAGCAGTTTTCCAAAGGGGGTGGCCGGGGAGCTGTTTTTT. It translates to CASSFPKGVAGELFF.

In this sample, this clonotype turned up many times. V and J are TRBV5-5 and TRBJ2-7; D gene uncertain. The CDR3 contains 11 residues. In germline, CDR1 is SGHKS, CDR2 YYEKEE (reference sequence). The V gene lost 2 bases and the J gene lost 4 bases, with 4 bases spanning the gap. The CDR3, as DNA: TGTGCCAGCAGCTTCCAGTACGAGCAGTACTTC. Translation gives CASSFQYEQYF. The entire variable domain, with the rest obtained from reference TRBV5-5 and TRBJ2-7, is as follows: DAGVTQSPTHLIKTRGQQVTLRCSPISGHKSVSWYQQVLGQGPQFIFQYYEKEERGRGNFPDRFSARQFPNYSSELNVNALLLGDSALYLCASSFQYEQYFGPGTRLTVT.

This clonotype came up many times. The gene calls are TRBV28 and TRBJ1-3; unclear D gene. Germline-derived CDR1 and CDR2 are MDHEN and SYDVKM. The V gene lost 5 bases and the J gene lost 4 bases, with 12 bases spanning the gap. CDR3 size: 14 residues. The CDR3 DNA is TGTGCCAGCAGTGGAGGGAGCGGGGGAAACACCATATATTTT. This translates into CASSGGSGGNTIYF.

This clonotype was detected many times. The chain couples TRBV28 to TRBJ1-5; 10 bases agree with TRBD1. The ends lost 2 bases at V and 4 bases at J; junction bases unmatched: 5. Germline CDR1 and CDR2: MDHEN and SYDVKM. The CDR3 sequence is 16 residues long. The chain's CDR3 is CASSLLGGQGNQPQHF. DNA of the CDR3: TGTGCCAGCAGTTTACTCGGGGGACAGGGGAATCAGCCCCAGCATTTT.